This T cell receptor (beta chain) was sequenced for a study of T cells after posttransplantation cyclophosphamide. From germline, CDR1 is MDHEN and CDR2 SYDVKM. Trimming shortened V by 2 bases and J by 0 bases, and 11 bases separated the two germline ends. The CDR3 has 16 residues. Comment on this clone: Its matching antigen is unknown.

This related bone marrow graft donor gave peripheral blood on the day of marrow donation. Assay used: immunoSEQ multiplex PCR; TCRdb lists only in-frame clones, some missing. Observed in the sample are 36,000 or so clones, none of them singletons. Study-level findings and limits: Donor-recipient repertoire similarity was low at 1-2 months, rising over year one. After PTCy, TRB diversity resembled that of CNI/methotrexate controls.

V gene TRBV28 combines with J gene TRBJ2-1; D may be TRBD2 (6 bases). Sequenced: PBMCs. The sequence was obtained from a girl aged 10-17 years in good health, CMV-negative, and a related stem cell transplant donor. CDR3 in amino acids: CASSLISGSSYNEQFF. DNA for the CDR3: TGTGCCAGCAGTTTAATTAGCGGAAGCTCCTACAATGAGCAGTTCTTC.